One T cell receptor (beta chain) is described in this entry. Germline is not matched at one junction end, which may reflect a read error. The same CDR3 also results from other DNA sequences found in this sample. The sample originates from a study of shared clonotypes between healthy human individuals. The CDR3 consists of 12 residues. Germline V lookup: CDR1 MDHEN, CDR2 SYDVKM. Profiling relied on immunoSEQ multiplex PCR, and the TCRdb table lists in-frame clones only, not all of them. The sample comprises roughly 2.2 million clones, 85% to 95% of which are singletons, and 0.35% to 0.5% rests with the top ten.

The sample comprised naive CD4+ T cells from PBMCs. Indicated subset: CD45RA+ positively selected. The chain has TRBV28 and TRBJ2-7; D may correspond to TRBD1 or TRBD2 (5 bases each). The TCR comes from a man younger than 35 in good health. Some clones in this sample may be carry-over from other donors' samples. Here the CDR3 DNA reads TGTGCCATTCGGGGCTTATCCTATGAGCAGTACTTC. Residues: CAIRGLSYEQYF. Looking up the rest from reference TRBV28 and TRBJ2-7 gives the full variable domain: DVKVTQSSRYLVKRTGEKVFLECVQDMDHENMFWYRQDPGLGLRLIYFSYDVKMKEKGDIPEGYSVSREKKERFSLILESASTNQTSMYLCAIRGLSYEQYFGPGTRLTVT.